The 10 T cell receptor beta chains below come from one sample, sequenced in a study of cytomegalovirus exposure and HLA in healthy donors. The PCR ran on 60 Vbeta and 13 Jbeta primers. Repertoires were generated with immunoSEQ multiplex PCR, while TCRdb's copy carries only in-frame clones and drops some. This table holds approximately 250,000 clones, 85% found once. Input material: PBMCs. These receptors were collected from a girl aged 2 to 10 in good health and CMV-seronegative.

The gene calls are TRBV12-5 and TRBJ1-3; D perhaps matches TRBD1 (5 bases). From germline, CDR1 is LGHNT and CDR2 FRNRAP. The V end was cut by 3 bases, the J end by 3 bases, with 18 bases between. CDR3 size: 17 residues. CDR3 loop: CASGFVGQGRGGNTIYF. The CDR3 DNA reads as TGTGCTAGTGGTTTCGTAGGGCAGGGAAGAGGTGGAAACACCATATATTTT.

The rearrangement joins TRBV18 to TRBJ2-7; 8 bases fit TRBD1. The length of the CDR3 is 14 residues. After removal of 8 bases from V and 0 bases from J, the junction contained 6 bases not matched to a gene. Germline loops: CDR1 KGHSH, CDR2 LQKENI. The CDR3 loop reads CASAIGTGSYEQYF. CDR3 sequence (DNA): TGTGCCAGCGCGATCGGGACAGGCTCCTACGAGCAGTACTTC. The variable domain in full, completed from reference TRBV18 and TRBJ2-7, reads NAGVMQNPRHLVRRRGQEARLRCSPMKGHSHVYWYRQLPEEGLKFMVYLQKENIIDESGMPKERFSAEFPKEGPSILRIQQVVRGDSAAYFCASAIGTGSYEQYFGPGTRLTVT.

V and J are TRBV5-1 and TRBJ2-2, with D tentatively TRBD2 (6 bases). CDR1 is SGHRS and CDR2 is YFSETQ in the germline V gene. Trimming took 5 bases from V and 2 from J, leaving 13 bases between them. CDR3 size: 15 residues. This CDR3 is CASSGGRPNTGELFF. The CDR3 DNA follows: TGCGCCAGCAGTGGGGGGAGGCCCAACACCGGGGAGCTGTTTTTT.

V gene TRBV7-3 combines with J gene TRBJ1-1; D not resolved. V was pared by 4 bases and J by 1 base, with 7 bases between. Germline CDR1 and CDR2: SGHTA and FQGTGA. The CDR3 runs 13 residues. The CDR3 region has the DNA TGTGCCAGCAGCTCAAACACGAACACTGAAGCTTTCTTT. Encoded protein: CASSSNTNTEAFF.

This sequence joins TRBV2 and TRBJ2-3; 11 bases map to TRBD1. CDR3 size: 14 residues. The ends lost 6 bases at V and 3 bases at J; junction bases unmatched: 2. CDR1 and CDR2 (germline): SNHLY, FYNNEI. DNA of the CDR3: TGTGCCAGCAGGAGGGACAGGGGGACAGATACGCAGTATTTT. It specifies CASRRDRGTDTQYF.

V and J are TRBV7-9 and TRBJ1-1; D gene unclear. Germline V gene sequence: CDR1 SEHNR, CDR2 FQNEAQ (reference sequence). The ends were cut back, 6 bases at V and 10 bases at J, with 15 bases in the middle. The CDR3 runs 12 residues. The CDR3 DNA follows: TGTGCCAGCAGTTGGACGGGGAGAGGAGCTTTCTTT. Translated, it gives CASSWTGRGAFF. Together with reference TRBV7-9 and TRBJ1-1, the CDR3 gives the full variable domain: DTGVSQNPRHKITKRGQNVTFRCDPISEHNRLYWYRQTLGQGPEFLTYFQNEAQLEKSRLLSDRFSAERPKGSFSTLEIQRTEQGDSAMYLCASSWTGRGAFFGQGTRLTVV.

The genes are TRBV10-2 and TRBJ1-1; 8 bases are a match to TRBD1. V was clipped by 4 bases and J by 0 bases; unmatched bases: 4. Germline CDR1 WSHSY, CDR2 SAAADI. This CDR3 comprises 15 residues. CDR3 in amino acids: CASSGRGRMNTEAFF. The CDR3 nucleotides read TGCGCCAGCAGTGGCAGGGGGCGCATGAACACTGAAGCTTTCTTT.

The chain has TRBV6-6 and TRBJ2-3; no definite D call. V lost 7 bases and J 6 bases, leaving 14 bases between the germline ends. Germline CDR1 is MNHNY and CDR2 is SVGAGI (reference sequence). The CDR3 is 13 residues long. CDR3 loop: CASTHTAGDTQYF. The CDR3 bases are TGTGCCAGCACTCATACTGCCGGGGATACGCAGTATTTT.

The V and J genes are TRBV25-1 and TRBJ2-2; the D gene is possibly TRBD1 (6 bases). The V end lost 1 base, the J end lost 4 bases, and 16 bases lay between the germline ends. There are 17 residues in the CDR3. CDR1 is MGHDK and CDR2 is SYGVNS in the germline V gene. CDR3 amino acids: CASSELGQTGLTGELFF. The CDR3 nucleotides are TGTGCCAGCAGTGAATTAGGGCAGACAGGCCTCACCGGGGAGCTGTTTTTT.

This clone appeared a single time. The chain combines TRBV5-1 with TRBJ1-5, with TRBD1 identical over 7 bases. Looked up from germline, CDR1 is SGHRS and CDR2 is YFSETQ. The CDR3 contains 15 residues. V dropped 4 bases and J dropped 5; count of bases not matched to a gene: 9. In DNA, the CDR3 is TGCGCCAGCAGCATTACGGGACAGTTTTATCAGCCCCAGCATTTT. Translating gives CASSITGQFYQPQHF. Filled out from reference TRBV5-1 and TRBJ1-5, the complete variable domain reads KAGVTQTPRYLIKTRGQQVTLSCSPISGHRSVSWYQQTPGQGLQFLFEYFSETQRNKGNFPGRFSGRQFSNSRSEMNVSTLELGDSALYLCASSITGQFYQPQHFGDGTRLSIL.